The T cell receptor beta chain described here comes from a study of cytomegalovirus exposure and HLA in healthy donors. PCR was performed using 60 Vbeta and 13 Jbeta primers. The assay was immunoSEQ multiplex PCR, and TCRdb's table has in-frame clones only and misses some. The repertoire consists of about 140,000 clones, with around 90% occurring once and the leading ten covering 0.51%. The junction had 14 bases not matched to a gene; V was cut back by 6 bases and J by 3 bases. Germline V gives CDR1 MNHEY, CDR2 SMNVEV (reference sequence). This CDR3 is built from 16 residues. This chain connects TRBV27 to TRBJ2-7, with TRBD1 matching over 7 bases. What was sequenced was PBMCs. The sequence was collected from a woman aged 40 to 50 in good health and CMV-seronegative. In DNA, the CDR3 is TGTGCCAGCAGCCTCGGGACAGCGACGCTTTACTACGAGCAGTACTTC. This codes for CASSLGTATLYYEQYF.